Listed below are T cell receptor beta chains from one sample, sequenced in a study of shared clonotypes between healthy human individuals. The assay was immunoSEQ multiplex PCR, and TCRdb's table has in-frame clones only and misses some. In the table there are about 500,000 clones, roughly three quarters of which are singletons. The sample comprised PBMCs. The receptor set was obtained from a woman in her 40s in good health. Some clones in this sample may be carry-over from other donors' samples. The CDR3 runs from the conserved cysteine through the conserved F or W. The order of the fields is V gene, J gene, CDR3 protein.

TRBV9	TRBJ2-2	CASSVGLPGVGNTGELFF
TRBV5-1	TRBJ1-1	CASRGDRGTEAFF
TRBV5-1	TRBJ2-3	CASSLLATDTQYF
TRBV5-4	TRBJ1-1	CASNEGMNTEAFF
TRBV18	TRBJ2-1	CASSPPGLGVPGEQFF
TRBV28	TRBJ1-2	CASRKGTGGFGGYTF
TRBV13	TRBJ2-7	CASSPSGGNHEQYF
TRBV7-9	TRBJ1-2	CASSLSTSNYGYTF
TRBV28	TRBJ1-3	CASRMGFSGNTIYF
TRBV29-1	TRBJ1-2	CSATAAGGYGYTF
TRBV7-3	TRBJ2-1	CASSLGSSNEQFF
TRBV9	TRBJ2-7	CASSGGSGTGADEQYF
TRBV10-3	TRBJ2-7	CASWTSGIYEQYF
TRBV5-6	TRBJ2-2	CASSLVEGAGELFF
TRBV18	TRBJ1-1	CASSPLDRGGDTEAFF